This TCR beta chain was captured in a study of CD8 T cells in Susac syndrome. CDR3 length: 15 residues. Losses at the gene ends were 4 bases for V and 6 bases for J; bases not matched to a gene: 8. Germline CDR1 reads LGHDT; CDR2 reads YNNKEL (reference sequence). Random-hexamer reverse transcription was applied to roughly 0.5 to 1 ug RNA. Amplification of TCR beta CDR3 across 54 Vbeta and 13 Jbeta was performed with immunoSEQ multiplex PCR. MiXCR, applied by TCRdb to the immunoSEQ multiplex PCR reads, yields one record per CDR3 protein. The sample carries 400,000 or so distinct CDR3 sequences, around 85% recorded once. CD8+ and CD4+ blood T cells underwent TCR beta sequencing. Negative isolation was applied to CD8+ and CD4+ T cells, and FACS enrichment was applied to TEMRA cells.

J is TRBJ1-1 and V is TRBV3-1, with 10 bases fitting TRBD1. Material for sequencing was CD8+ T cells from PBMCs. The clonotype comes from a human donor with multiple sclerosis. CDR3 loop: CASSPLTGGFPEAFF. CDR3 coding DNA: TGTGCCAGCAGCCCCCTGACAGGGGGCTTTCCTGAAGCTTTCTTT. The full variable domain, completed using reference TRBV3-1 and TRBJ1-1, is DTAVSQTPKYLVTQMGNDKSIKCEQNLGHDTMYWYKQDSKKFLKIMFSYNNKELIINETVPNRFSPKSPDKAHLNLHINSLELGDSAVYFCASSPLTGGFPEAFFGQGTRLTVV.